The clone carrying this TCR beta chain occurred many times. The antigen is not known. This sample is drawn from a study of neurological immune-mediated disorders. Study conclusions and caveats: Sharing of CDR3 amino acid sequences among expanded clones across subjects was absent, suggesting private repertoires in all groups.

The CDR3 runs 12 residues. The ends lost 5 bases at V and 14 bases at J; junction bases unmatched: 9. In germline, CDR1 is MNHNY, CDR2 SVGAGI (reference sequence). The team produced cDNA through 5'RACE using 10-nucleotide random UMIs. MiXCR, applied by TCRdb to the 5' RACE reads, yields one record per CDR3 protein. The sample yields about 50,000 distinct CDR3 sequences, about 15% seen once. Healthy controls consisted of blood bank volunteers in Maryland, USA. Preparation of the unsorted libraries drew on 2 million PBMCs stored at -80 C. The chain combines TRBV6-6 with TRBJ2-4; 7 bases map to TRBD2. The origin of this receptor is a man aged 55 to 69 in good health. The material sequenced was PBMCs. CDR3 in amino acids: CASSLGTKWEYF. The DNA of the CDR3 is TGTGCCAGCAGTCTAGGGACTAAGTGGGAGTACTTC.